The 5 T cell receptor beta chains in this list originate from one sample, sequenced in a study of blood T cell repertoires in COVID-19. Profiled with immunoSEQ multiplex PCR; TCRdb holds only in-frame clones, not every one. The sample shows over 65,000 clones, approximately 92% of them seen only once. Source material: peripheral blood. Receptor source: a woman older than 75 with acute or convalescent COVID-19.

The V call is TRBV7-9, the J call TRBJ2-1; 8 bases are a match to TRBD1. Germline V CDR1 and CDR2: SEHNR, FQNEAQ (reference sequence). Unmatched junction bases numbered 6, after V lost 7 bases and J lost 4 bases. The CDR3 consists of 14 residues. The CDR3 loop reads CASKLGQAYNEQFF. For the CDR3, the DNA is TGTGCCAGCAAGCTGGGACAGGCGTACAATGAGCAGTTCTTC.

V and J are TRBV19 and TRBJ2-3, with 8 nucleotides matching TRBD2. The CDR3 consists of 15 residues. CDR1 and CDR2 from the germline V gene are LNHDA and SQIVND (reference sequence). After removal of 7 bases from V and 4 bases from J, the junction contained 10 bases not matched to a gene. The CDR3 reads CASMAGGGFSDTQYF. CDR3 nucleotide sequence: TGTGCCAGTATGGCGGGAGGTGGATTTTCAGATACGCAGTATTTT.

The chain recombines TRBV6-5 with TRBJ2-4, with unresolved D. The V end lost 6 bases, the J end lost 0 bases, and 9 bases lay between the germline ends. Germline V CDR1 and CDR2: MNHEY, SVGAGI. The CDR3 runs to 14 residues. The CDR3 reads CASSHGLAKNIQYF. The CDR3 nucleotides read TGTGCCAGCAGCCACGGTTTAGCCAAAAACATTCAGTACTTC.

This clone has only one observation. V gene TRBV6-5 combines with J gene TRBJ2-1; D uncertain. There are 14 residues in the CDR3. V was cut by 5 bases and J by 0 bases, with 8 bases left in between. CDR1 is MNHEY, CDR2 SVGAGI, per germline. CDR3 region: CASSRTSSYNEQFF. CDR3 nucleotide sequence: TGTGCCAGCAGTCGCACGAGCTCCTACAATGAGCAGTTCTTC.

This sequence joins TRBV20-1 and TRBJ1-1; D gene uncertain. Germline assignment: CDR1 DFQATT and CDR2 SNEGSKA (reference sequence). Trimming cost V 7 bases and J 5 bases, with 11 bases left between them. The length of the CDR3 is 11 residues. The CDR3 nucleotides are TGCAGTGAACGCCCGGGGACTGAAGCTTTCTTT. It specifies CSERPGTEAFF.